This paragraph reports one TCR beta chain. The target antigen is unknown. With 6 bases removed from V and 5 bases from J, the gap between germline ends came to 17 bases. The CDR3 consists of 15 residues. CDR1 and CDR2 (germline): MNHEY, SVGAGI. The data stem from a study of cytomegalovirus exposure and HLA in healthy donors. Findings of the study overall: TCR beta chains numbering 164 were designated cytomegalovirus-associated. On later analysis, the bulk of CMV-associated TCR beta chains appeared to be HLA-restricted.

60 Vbeta and 13 Jbeta primers were used in PCR. Profiling relied on immunoSEQ multiplex PCR, and the TCRdb table lists in-frame clones only, not all of them. The data contain approximately 130,000 clones, about three quarters of them seen just once; the ten biggest clones take up roughly 3.6%. The TCR comes from a man aged 25-45 years in good health and CMV-seronegative. The chain recombines TRBV6-5 with TRBJ1-5; D gene uncertain. The material sequenced was PBMCs. The CDR3 here is CASSLTEIGDQPQHF. In nucleotides, the CDR3 is TGTGCCAGCAGCCTTACAGAAATCGGGGATCAGCCCCAGCATTTT.